The subject of this entry is one T cell receptor (beta chain). Its antigen remains unknown. The V end lost 4 bases, the J end lost 2 bases, and 16 bases lay between the germline ends. This CDR3 comprises 16 residues. Germline V gives CDR1 SGHRS, CDR2 YFSETQ. TCRdb reanalysed the reads using MiXCR and keeps one entry per CDR3 protein. The table records 600,000 to 700,000 distinct CDR3 sequences, around 31% of them present only once. The data belong to a study of T cell repertoires in cytomegalovirus infection. The overall study: Well-studied HLA-B-restricted epitopes and recently identified HLA-C-restricted epitopes of CMV were both used in the study.

The specimen was cultured PBMCs, collected from culture after CMV antigen stimulation. The TCR sequence derives from a human donor in good health (CMV status not recorded). Some clones in this sample may be carry-over from other donors' samples. The chain uses TRBV5-1 and TRBJ2-1; unclear D gene. DNA for the CDR3: TGCGCCAGCAGCCCGATAGGGCCCTCCGCCTACAATGAGCAGTTCTTC. This sequence encodes CASSPIGPSAYNEQFF.